The 20 T cell receptor beta chains below come from one sample, sequenced in a study of blood T cell repertoires in COVID-19. Repertoires were generated with immunoSEQ multiplex PCR, while TCRdb's copy carries only in-frame clones and drops some. Seen here are about 220,000 clones, 84% observed once, and the top ten hold roughly 5.3%. The sample comprised peripheral blood. Receptors were obtained from a woman in her sixties who had recovered from COVID-19.

The CDR3 coding sequence is TGTGCCAGCAGCGTTAGCGGGTTTGGTGAAGCTTTCTTT. Protein product: CASSVSGFGEAFF. The V and J genes are TRBV7-9 and TRBJ1-1; D is undetermined. Germline V gives CDR1 SEHNR, CDR2 FQNEAQ (reference sequence). V gave up 5 bases and J gave up 7 bases, with 14 bases separating them. The CDR3 totals 13 residues.

J is TRBJ2-1 and V is TRBV19, with 13 bases that match TRBD2. The CDR3 consists of 17 residues. V was clipped by 6 bases and J by 5 bases; unmatched bases: 10. Germline V gives CDR1 LNHDA, CDR2 SQIVND (reference sequence). The CDR3 reads CASSRTSGGAFDNEQFF. The CDR3 region has the DNA TGTGCCAGTAGCCGTACTAGCGGGGGGGCCTTCGACAATGAGCAGTTCTTC.

V usage is TRBV11-2 and J usage is TRBJ2-2; the D gene is possibly TRBD2 (6 bases). V lost 4 bases and J 8 bases, leaving 17 bases between the germline ends. The CDR3 runs to 15 residues. Germline V CDR1 and CDR2: SGHAT, FQNNGV. The CDR3 DNA sequence: TGTGCCAGCAGCTCCCACTCGGGGGAGATAGGGGAGCTGTTTTTT. Translated: CASSSHSGEIGELFF. The full variable domain, completed using reference TRBV11-2 and TRBJ2-2, is EAGVAQSPRYKIIEKRQSVAFWCNPISGHATLYWYQQILGQGPKLLIQFQNNGVVDDSQLPKDRFSAERLKGVDSTLKIQPAKLEDSAVYLCASSSHSGEIGELFFGEGSRLTVL.

The chain joins TRBV9 to TRBJ1-4; 8 nucleotides align to TRBD1. The CDR3 runs 16 residues. Trimming cost V 3 bases and J 4 bases; bases outside gene matches: 8. CDR1 SGDLS and CDR2 YYNGEE come from the germline V gene. The CDR3 DNA reads TGTGCCAGCAGCGGAGGCCAGGGGGCCTTTAATGAAAAACTGTTTTTT. As protein: CASSGGQGAFNEKLFF.

The genes are TRBV3-1 (or the pseudogene TRBV3-2) and TRBJ2-3, with 11 nucleotides matching TRBD2. Germline V gene data show CDR1 as LGHDT and CDR2 as YNNKEL (reference sequence). V was clipped by 2 bases and J by 2 bases; unmatched bases: 3. The CDR3 extends over 16 amino acids. Here the CDR3 DNA reads TGTGCCAGCAGCCAACTAGCGGGGGGACTCACAGATACGCAGTATTTT. Protein: CASSQLAGGLTDTQYF.

The sample holds a few counts of this clone. The CDR3 sequence: CASSASGGPYNSPLHF. In DNA, the CDR3 is TGTGCCAGCAGCGCAAGTGGCGGGCCCTATAATTCACCCCTCCACTTT. The V call is TRBV7-9, the J call TRBJ1-6, with D unresolved. V was shortened by 5 bases and J by 2 bases, with 13 bases between the two germline ends. The germline CDR1 and CDR2 sequences are SEHNR and FQNEAQ (reference sequence). The CDR3 sequence is 16 residues long.

The chain carries TRBV5-1 and TRBJ2-3; D call uncertain. The germline V and J ends were trimmed by 4 bases and 6 bases, with 12 bases remaining between them. The CDR3 has 13 residues. From germline, CDR1 is SGHRS and CDR2 YFSETQ. The CDR3 reads CASSPLTLDTQYF. The CDR3 DNA follows: TGCGCCAGCAGCCCCCTTACTCTGGATACGCAGTATTTT.

The chain links TRBV6-5 to TRBJ1-1, with D maybe TRBD1 (5 bases). Germline V gives CDR1 MNHEY, CDR2 SVGAGI. This CDR3 is 12 amino acids long. Trimming took 7 bases from V and 5 from J, leaving 11 bases between them. Here the CDR3 DNA reads TGTGCCAGCATGGGAGGGGCAACTGAAGCTTTCTTT. This sequence encodes CASMGGATEAFF.

This chain joins TRBV9 and TRBJ2-5; 10 nucleotides line up with TRBD2. The trim removed 4 bases at V and 2 bases at J, leaving 8 bases unmatched. Germline-derived CDR1 and CDR2 are SGDLS and YYNGEE. The CDR3 totals 16 residues. The CDR3 DNA is TGTGCCAGCAGCACTCGGACTAGCGGATCACAAGAGACCCAGTACTTC. Encoded protein: CASSTRTSGSQETQYF.

This chain joins TRBV12-5 and TRBJ1-4; a weak D match, TRBD1 (6 bases). Germline V CDR1 and CDR2: LGHNT, FRNRAP. The CDR3 runs 16 residues. Trimming stripped 6 bases from V and 2 bases from J, with 16 bases between. The CDR3 DNA is TGTGCTAGTGGCCACGGGGGGCCCGGGACTAATGAAAAACTGTTTTTT. The encoded protein is CASGHGGPGTNEKLFF.

This chain joins TRBV6-5 and TRBJ1-6; 9 bases fit TRBD1. With V trimmed by 6 bases and J by 9 bases, 6 bases remained unmatched. Germline V CDR1 and CDR2: MNHEY, SVGAGI. This CDR3 region has 14 residues. The CDR3 sequence: CASRWDRESSPLHF. CDR3 DNA sequence: TGTGCCAGCAGATGGGACAGGGAAAGTTCACCCCTCCACTTT.

This chain uses TRBV7-3 with TRBJ1-1; D may be TRBD1 (6 bases). Between the trimmed V and J ends, which lost 5 bases and 1 base, there was a span of 20 bases. The CDR3 runs to 17 residues. Germline CDR1 is SGHTA and CDR2 is FQGTGA. The CDR3 region is CASSPRGLKEANTEAFF. As DNA, the CDR3 is TGTGCCAGCAGCCCGCGGGGGCTCAAGGAGGCGAACACTGAAGCTTTCTTT. The variable domain in full, completed from reference TRBV7-3 and TRBJ1-1, reads GAGVSQTPSNKVTEKGKYVELRCDPISGHTALYWYRQSLGQGPEFLIYFQGTGAADDSGLPNDRFFAVRPEGSVSTLKIQRTERGDSAVYLCASSPRGLKEANTEAFFGQGTRLTVV.

The chain uses TRBV9 and TRBJ2-1; 7 bases agree with TRBD1. The CDR3 covers 13 residues. Germline V gene lookup returns CDR1 SGDLS and CDR2 YYNGEE. Trimming cost V 5 bases and J 6 bases; bases outside gene matches: 5. CDR3 DNA: TGTGCCAGCAGTTTAGGGGGCGGCAATGAGCAGTTCTTC. It is translated as CASSLGGGNEQFF.

V usage is TRBV5-1 and J usage is TRBJ1-1; D gene ambiguous. V dropped 1 base and J dropped 1 base, with 5 bases sitting between them. CDR1 is SGHRS and CDR2 is YFSETQ in the germline V gene. The CDR3 has 13 residues. The CDR3 DNA reads TGCGCCAGCAGCTTGATAGAGAACACTGAAGCTTTCTTT. This sequence encodes CASSLIENTEAFF. The full variable domain, with the rest looked up from reference TRBV5-1 and TRBJ1-1, is KAGVTQTPRYLIKTRGQQVTLSCSPISGHRSVSWYQQTPGQGLQFLFEYFSETQRNKGNFPGRFSGRQFSNSRSEMNVSTLELGDSALYLCASSLIENTEAFFGQGTRLTVV.

The rearrangement uses TRBV9 and TRBJ2-3, with TRBD2 as a possible D gene (5 bases). Deletions cut 2 bases from V and 1 base from J, with 14 bases between. CDR1 is SGDLS, CDR2 YYNGEE, per germline. There are 16 residues in the CDR3. In DNA form, the CDR3 reads TGTGCCAGCAGCGTTCTCCCGGGGATTCGCACAGATACGCAGTATTTT. Translation: CASSVLPGIRTDTQYF.

V is TRBV28 and J is TRBJ2-3; 11 positions agree with TRBD2. Germline-derived CDR1 and CDR2 are MDHEN and SYDVKM. The CDR3 has 17 amino acids. V gave up 8 bases and J gave up 3 bases; unmatched junction bases: 13. As DNA, the CDR3 is TGTGCCAGCCCCCCGGTTAGCGGGGGGGCCTCGACAGATACGCAGTATTTT. Translation gives CASPPVSGGASTDTQYF.

The chain couples TRBV5-1 to TRBJ2-5; perhaps TRBD2 as D (5 bases). Trimming pared 0 bases from V and 2 bases from J, leaving 8 bases between. Per the germline V gene, CDR1 is SGHRS and CDR2 is YFSETQ. The CDR3 loop spans 14 amino acids. CDR3 bases: TGCGCCAGCAGCTTGGTGGACTCACAAGAGACCCAGTACTTC. The encoded protein is CASSLVDSQETQYF.

This rearrangement joins TRBV30 to TRBJ2-7; TRBD1 agrees at 10 bases. V shed 1 base and J 1 base; nucleotides not matched to a gene: 1. CDR1 GTSNPN and CDR2 SVGIG come from the germline V gene (reference sequence). The CDR3 has 14 residues. CDR3 residues: CAWSGDRGSYEQYF. The CDR3, as DNA: TGTGCCTGGAGTGGGGACAGGGGTTCCTACGAGCAGTACTTC.

The chain has TRBV4-2 and TRBJ1-4; 8 bases map to TRBD1. CDR3 length: 16 residues. Germline V gene lookup returns CDR1 LGHNA and CDR2 YNFKEQ. Unmatched junction bases numbered 11, after V lost 0 bases and J lost 11 bases. The CDR3 region is CASSQDEGRGQRKLFF. DNA for the CDR3: TGTGCCAGCAGCCAAGATGAGGGCAGGGGGCAACGGAAACTGTTTTTT.

This clone has just one count. The chain employs TRBV4-3 and TRBJ2-5, with D possibly matching TRBD1 (6 bases). Germline CDR1 LGHNA, CDR2 YSLEER. The CDR3 runs to 15 residues. V lost 4 bases to trimming and J lost 1 base, with 13 bases between them. CDR3 sequence: CASSRSRQAQETQYF. The CDR3 coding sequence is TGCGCCAGCAGCCGTTCAAGACAGGCCCAAGAGACCCAGTACTTC.